This T cell receptor (beta chain) was sequenced in a study of blood T cell repertoires in COVID-19. Overall study context: From the United States, Italy and Spain came samples of acute and convalescent COVID-19.

Original analysis: Counts of nucleated cells, estimated from reference gene primer amplification, were obtained. Generated by immunoSEQ multiplex PCR, the TCRdb table keeps only in-frame clones and is missing some. The V and J calls and clone size come from that table; D and trimming were worked out from the DNA. The repertoire includes 90,000 or so clones, around 90% of them detected once, and roughly 3.5% sits in the top ten. This CDR3 is built from 12 residues. V lost 0 bases and J lost 10, with 8 bases in between. The germline V gene encodes CDR1 SGHRS and CDR2 YFSETQ. This TCR came from a woman between 65 and 79 years old with acute or convalescent COVID-19. The specimen sequenced was peripheral blood. The gene calls are TRBV5-1 and TRBJ2-1; D gene unclear. The CDR3 region is CASSLVLTEQFF. DNA of the CDR3: TGCGCCAGCAGCTTGGTCTTGACAGAGCAGTTCTTC. The full variable domain, rest sourced from reference TRBV5-1 and TRBJ2-1, is KAGVTQTPRYLIKTRGQQVTLSCSPISGHRSVSWYQQTPGQGLQFLFEYFSETQRNKGNFPGRFSGRQFSNSRSEMNVSTLELGDSALYLCASSLVLTEQFFGPGTRLTVL.